This TCR beta chain derives from a study of graft-versus-host responses after intestinal transplantation. The repertoire was sequenced with immunoSEQ multiplex PCR; TCRdb's copy has only in-frame clones and lacks some. The sample includes 90,000 to 95,000 clones, around nine tenths seen only once; the top ten take 0.4% to 0.5%. A remark on this clone: The antigen remains undetermined.

Whole-study results and caveats: GvH clone levels peaked in circulation, and this peak was associated with early post-transplant HvG declines.

The receptor was derived from a human donor who received an intestinal transplant. This specimen was unstimulated CD8+ T cells sorted from spleen or lymph node cells, taken before intestinal transplant.

This CDR3 is CASSLPPGGRGTEAFF. Written as DNA, the CDR3 is TGTGCCAGCAGTTTACCCCCCGGCGGCCGGGGGACTGAAGCTTTCTTT. The chain links TRBV27 to TRBJ1-1, with D perhaps TRBD1 (5 bases). V was shortened by 2 bases and J by 5 bases, with 18 bases between the two germline ends. Germline CDR1 MNHEY, CDR2 SMNVEV (reference sequence). The CDR3 is 16 residues long.